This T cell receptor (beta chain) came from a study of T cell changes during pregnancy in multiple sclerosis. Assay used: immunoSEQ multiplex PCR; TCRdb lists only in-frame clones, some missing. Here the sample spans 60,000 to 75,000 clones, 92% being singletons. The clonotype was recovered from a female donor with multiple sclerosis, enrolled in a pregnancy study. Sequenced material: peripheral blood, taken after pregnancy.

CDR3 bases: TGTGCCAGCAGTAGGGACAGGGGAGAGACCCAGTACTTC. It translates to CASSRDRGETQYF. V is TRBV7-8 and J is TRBJ2-5, with 10 bases lining up with TRBD1. Trimming cost V 6 bases and J 4 bases; bases outside gene matches: 2. Germline lookup yields CDR1 SGHVS and CDR2 FQNEAQ. The length of the CDR3 is 13 residues.